This TCR beta chain emerged from a study of CD8 T cells in ankylosing spondylitis. Findings and limits, study-wide: Reportedly, disease-linked clones are significantly enriched in ankylosing spondylitis patients' matched synovial fluid. Apparently characteristic of ankylosing spondylitis blood was a TCR beta motif (about eight highly homologous variants). Earlier studies detected some motif variants in reactive arthritis synovial fluid and blood.

As to this clonotype: What it recognizes is unknown.

Germline V gives CDR1 SGHNT, CDR2 YENEEA. This CDR3 has 14 amino acids. Trimming removed 1 base at V and 7 bases at J, with 13 bases between. TCRdb redid the calling of the 5' RACE reads with MiXCR, one entry per CDR3 protein. The table has fewer than 500,000 distinct CDR3 sequences, about 20% seen once. This chain links TRBV11-3 with TRBJ2-5; the D is unclear. Sequenced sample: blood, either unsorted or a sorted T cell fraction (not recorded which). This TCR was sampled from a male donor with ankylosing spondylitis. The CDR3 nucleotides read TGTGCCAGCAGCTTAGTTTTTGGGCAGTGGACCCAGTACTTC. Amino acid sequence: CASSLVFGQWTQYF.